The 10 T cell receptor beta chains below were found in one sample sequenced in a study of OX40 agonist ivuxolimab in advanced cancers. TCRdb's table, derived via immunoSEQ multiplex PCR, lists solely in-frame clones and lacks some. Here the sample spans more than 50,000 clones, around 85% being singletons. Sample: CD4+ or CD8+ T cells sorted from blood, taken in a trial of the OX40 agonist ivuxolimab. The receptor set was obtained from an adult with an advanced solid tumor such as melanoma, head and neck, liver or kidney cancer.

This clone was detected only a few times. V usage is TRBV7-6 and J usage is TRBJ1-1; D might be TRBD1 (5 bases). Germline CDR1 is SGHVS and CDR2 is FNYEAQ. The CDR3 has 17 amino acids. V was cut by 5 bases and J by 1 base, with 20 bases left in between. CDR3 in amino acids: CASSTPETTGGNTEAFF. The CDR3 nucleotides read TGTGCCAGCAGCACCCCTGAGACTACGGGGGGGAACACTGAAGCTTTCTTT.

This rearrangement joins TRBV27 to TRBJ1-6; no reliable D call. CDR1 is MNHEY and CDR2 is SMNVEV in the germline V gene (reference sequence). Trimming removed 3 bases from V and 3 bases from J, with 6 bases in between. The CDR3 has 14 amino acids. The CDR3 DNA reads as TGTGCCAGCAGTTTGACGATCTATAATTCACCCCTCCACTTT. This sequence encodes CASSLTIYNSPLHF.

The chain is built from TRBV11-1 and TRBJ2-1, with TRBD1 as a possible D gene (5 bases). Trimming removed 4 bases at V and 6 bases at J, with 19 bases between. This CDR3 has 16 residues. CDR1 is SGHAT and CDR2 is FQDESV in the germline V gene (reference sequence). CDR3: CASSSRPRVTGNEQFF. The CDR3 coding sequence is TGTGCCAGCAGCTCCAGACCCAGGGTAACTGGCAATGAGCAGTTCTTC.

CDR3 DNA sequence: TGTGCCAGTAGTTGGAGCGGGGGGCCCATCTACGAGCAGTACTTC. It codes for CASSWSGGPIYEQYF. This chain joins TRBV19 and TRBJ2-7; 9 nucleotides match TRBD2. This CDR3 contains 15 residues. The junction had 8 bases not matched to a gene; V was cut back by 5 bases and J by 3 bases. Germline lookup yields CDR1 LNHDA and CDR2 SQIVND (reference sequence).

The rearrangement links TRBV6-5 to TRBJ2-2; D is tentatively TRBD1 or TRBD2 (5 bases each). This CDR3 has 13 amino acids. Trimming removed 10 bases from V and 2 bases from J, with 11 bases in between. Germline CDR1 MNHEY, CDR2 SVGAGI. Written as DNA, the CDR3 is TGTGCCACCTGGGGGAGTAACACCGGGGAGCTGTTTTTT. Encoded protein: CATWGSNTGELFF.

V and J are TRBV19 and TRBJ2-7; 8 bases line up with TRBD1. Trimming at V came to 5 bases and at J to 2 bases, leaving 5 bases not matched to a gene. This CDR3 spans 14 amino acids. Per the germline V gene, CDR1 is LNHDA and CDR2 is SQIVND (reference sequence). The CDR3 DNA reads as TGTGCCAGTAGTTCGAGGACAGGGACCTACGAGCAGTACTTC. This encodes CASSSRTGTYEQYF.

This sequence joins TRBV28 and TRBJ1-6; maybe TRBD1 (6 bases). CDR3 length: 15 residues. Trimming stripped 5 bases from V and 13 bases from J, with 21 bases between. Germline CDR1 is MDHEN and CDR2 is SYDVKM. The CDR3 coding sequence is TGTGCCAGCAGTATAGGGGGGGGGCTAGTGAGGCCCCTCCACTTT. Encoded protein: CASSIGGGLVRPLHF.

V usage is TRBV4-3 and J usage is TRBJ2-1; 8 bases agree with TRBD2. V lost 1 base, J lost 4 bases, and 9 bases stayed unmatched. The CDR3 spans 17 residues. Germline V gene data show CDR1 as LGHNA and CDR2 as YSLEER. DNA for the CDR3: TGCGCCAGCAGCCAAGTGTTAGCGGGGACCTTATACAATGAGCAGTTCTTC. This codes for CASSQVLAGTLYNEQFF.

This chain joins TRBV29-1 and TRBJ1-2, with a weak D call TRBD1 (5 bases). Trimming shortened V by 4 bases and J by 3 bases, and 12 bases separated the two germline ends. There are 13 residues in the CDR3. Germline V gene data show CDR1 as SQVTM and CDR2 as ANQGSEA. CDR3 region: CSVVGGKDYGYTF. As DNA, the CDR3 is TGCAGCGTTGTCGGGGGGAAGGACTATGGCTACACCTTC.

This chain links TRBV27 with TRBJ1-5; possible D gene TRBD1, 6 bases. Looked up from germline, CDR1 is MNHEY and CDR2 is SMNVEV (reference sequence). The V end lost 2 bases, the J end lost 3 bases, and 11 bases lay between the germline ends. The CDR3 consists of 15 residues. The DNA for the CDR3 is TGTGCCAGCAGTTTAGGGGCAGGGGCCAATCAGCCCCAGCATTTT. Amino acid sequence: CASSLGAGANQPQHF.